This TCR beta chain was recorded in a study of Ad26.COV2.S vaccination and SARS-CoV-2 variants. The overall study: Donor was assigned to the Ad26.COV2.S arm of trial COV1001.

Findings and limits, study-wide: Relative to placebo recipients, vaccine recipients exhibited elevated spike-specific TCR breadth. Analyses of TCR breadth and depth may have underestimated total T cell responses.

The method was immunoSEQ multiplex PCR; TCRdb's version includes in-frame clones alone and lacks a portion of them. The sample comprises hundreds of thousands of clones, 85% to 90% of which are singletons, and approximately 5% rests with the top ten. Indicated treatment: approximately 18 received Ad26.COV2.S at low or high dose, single or two shots; about 5 received placebo; per-sample allocation not given. Sampling happened 63 days after the first vaccine or placebo injection. CDR1 is GTSNPN, CDR2 SVGIG, per germline (reference sequence). The CDR3 loop spans 13 amino acids. V lost 3 bases to trimming and J lost 3 bases; unmatched junction nucleotides: 4. With regard to this clone: The target antigen is unknown.

The chain has TRBV30 and TRBJ1-2; 7 positions match TRBD1. The sequences come from peripheral blood, collected in a trial of Ad26.COV2.S vaccine versus placebo. The clonotype originates from a person between 18 and 59 years old who received the Ad26.COV2.S COVID-19 vaccine or a placebo. The CDR3 DNA is TGTGCCTGGAGCCCAGGGACAGACTATGGCTACACCTTC. Translating it yields CAWSPGTDYGYTF.